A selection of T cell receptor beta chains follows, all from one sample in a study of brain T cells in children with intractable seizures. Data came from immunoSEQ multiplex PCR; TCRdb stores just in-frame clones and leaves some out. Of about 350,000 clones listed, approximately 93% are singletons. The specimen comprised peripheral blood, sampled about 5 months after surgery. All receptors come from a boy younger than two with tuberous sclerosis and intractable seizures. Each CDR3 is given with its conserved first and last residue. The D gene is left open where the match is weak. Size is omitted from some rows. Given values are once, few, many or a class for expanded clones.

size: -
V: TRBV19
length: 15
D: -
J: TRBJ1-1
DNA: TGTGCCAGTAGTATAAGGGCACCGAAGAGCACTGAAGCTTTCTTT
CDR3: CASSIRAPKSTEAFF

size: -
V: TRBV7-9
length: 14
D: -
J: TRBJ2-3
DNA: TGTGCCAGCAGCTCCCGAGGGATCGCAGATACGCAGTATTTT
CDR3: CASSSRGIADTQYF

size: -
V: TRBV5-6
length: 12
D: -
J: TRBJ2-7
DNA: TGTGCCAGCAGCCTAGGGGGGTACGAGCAGTACTTC
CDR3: CASSLGGYEQYF

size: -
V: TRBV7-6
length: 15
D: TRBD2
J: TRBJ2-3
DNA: TGTGCCAGCAGCTTAGTGGGCGGGGGGGCAGATACGCAGTATTTT
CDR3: CASSLVGGGADTQYF

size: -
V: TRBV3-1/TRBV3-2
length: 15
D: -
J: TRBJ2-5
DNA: TGTGCCAGCAGCCAAGAAGTCGGGGGAAAAGAGACCCAGTACTTC
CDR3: CASSQEVGGKETQYF

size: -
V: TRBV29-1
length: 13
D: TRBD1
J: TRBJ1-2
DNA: TGCAGCGTTGAGGGACAGGGGGCGTATGGCTACACCTTC
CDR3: CSVEGQGAYGYTF

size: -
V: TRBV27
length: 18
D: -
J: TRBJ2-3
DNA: TGTGCCAGCAGTTTAGGTCGGGGCCTAGCGACCGGTAGGGATACGCAGTATTTT
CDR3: CASSLGRGLATGRDTQYF

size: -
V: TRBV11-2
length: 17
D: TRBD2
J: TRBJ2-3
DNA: TGTGCCAGCAGCTCACGGGGACTAGCGGGAGGGACAGATACGCAGTATTTT
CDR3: CASSSRGLAGGTDTQYF

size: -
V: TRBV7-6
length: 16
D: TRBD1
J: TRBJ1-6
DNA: TGTGCCAGCAGCGCCCGGACAGGAGCGGGCAGTTCACCCCTCCACTTT
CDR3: CASSARTGAGSSPLHF

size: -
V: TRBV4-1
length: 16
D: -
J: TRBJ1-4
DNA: TGCGCCAGCAGCCAAGATTTGGCCAGCATTAATGAAAAACTGTTTTTT
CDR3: CASSQDLASINEKLFF

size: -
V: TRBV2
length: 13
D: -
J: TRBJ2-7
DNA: TGTGCCAGCAGTGGCCAGGGACCCTACGAGCAGTACTTC
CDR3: CASSGQGPYEQYF

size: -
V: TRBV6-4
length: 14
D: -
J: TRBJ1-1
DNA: TGTGCCAGCAGTAAATCCACAGCGAACACTGAAGCTTTCTTT
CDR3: CASSKSTANTEAFF

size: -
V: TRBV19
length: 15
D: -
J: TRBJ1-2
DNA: TGTGCCAGTAGTCCTACCTCCGGGACCTCCTATGGCTACACCTTC
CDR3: CASSPTSGTSYGYTF

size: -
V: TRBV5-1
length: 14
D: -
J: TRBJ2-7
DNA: TGCGCCAGCAGCTTGGAGCAGGGGGGTTACGAGCAGTACTTC
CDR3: CASSLEQGGYEQYF

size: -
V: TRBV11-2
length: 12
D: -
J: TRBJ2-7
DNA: TGTGCCAGCAGCTTAGTCGACGACGAGCAGTACTTC
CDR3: CASSLVDDEQYF

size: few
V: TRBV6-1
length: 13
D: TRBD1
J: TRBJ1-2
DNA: TGTGCCAGCAGTGAAGGGACAGGGGATGGCTACACCTTC
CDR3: CASSEGTGDGYTF

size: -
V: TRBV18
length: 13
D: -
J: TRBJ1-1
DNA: TGTGCCAGCTCACCACGGAGGGACACTGAAGCTTTCTTT
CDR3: CASSPRRDTEAFF

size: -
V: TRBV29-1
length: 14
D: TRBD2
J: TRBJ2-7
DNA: TGCAGCGTTGAAGGACTAGCGGAGGGGTACGAGCAGTACTTC
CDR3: CSVEGLAEGYEQYF

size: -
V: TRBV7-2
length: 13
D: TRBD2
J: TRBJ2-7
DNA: TGTGCCAGCAGCTTACTAGCGGCCTACGAGCAGTACTTC
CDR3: CASSLLAAYEQYF

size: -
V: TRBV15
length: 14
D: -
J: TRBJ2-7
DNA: TGTGCCACCAGCAGAGATCGGGGGGCGGGTGAGCAGTACTTC
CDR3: CATSRDRGAGEQYF

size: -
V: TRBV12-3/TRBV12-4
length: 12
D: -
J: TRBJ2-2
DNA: TGTGCCAGCAGTCCCCCCGCTAGTTCTTTGTTTTTT
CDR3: CASSPPASSLFF

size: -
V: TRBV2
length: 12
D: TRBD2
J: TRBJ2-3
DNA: TGTGCCAGCAGTGAATGGCTAGCGGGTCAGTATTTT
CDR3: CASSEWLAGQYF

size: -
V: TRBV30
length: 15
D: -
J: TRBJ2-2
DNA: TGTGCCTGGAGTCGGGCTAGGCGGAACACCGGGGAGCTGTTTTTT
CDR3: CAWSRARRNTGELFF

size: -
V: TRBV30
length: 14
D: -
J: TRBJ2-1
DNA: TGTGCCTGGAGCAAGTGGTCTAGCTACAATGAGCAGTTCTTC
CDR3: CAWSKWSSYNEQFF

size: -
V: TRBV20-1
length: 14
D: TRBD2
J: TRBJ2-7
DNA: TGCAGTGCTAGTGGGACTAGCGGGATCTACGAGCAGTACTTC
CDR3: CSASGTSGIYEQYF

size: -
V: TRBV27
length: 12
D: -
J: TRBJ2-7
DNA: TGTGCCAGCAGTTTACAGGGGAACGAGCAGTACTTC
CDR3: CASSLQGNEQYF

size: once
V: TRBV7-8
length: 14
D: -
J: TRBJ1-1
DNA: TGTGCCAGCGGGAAGGGCAGGACGAACACTGAAGCTTTCTTT
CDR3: CASGKGRTNTEAFF

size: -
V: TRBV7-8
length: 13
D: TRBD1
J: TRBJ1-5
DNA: TGTGCCAGCAACAAAGACAGGGGCCAGCCCCAGCATTTT
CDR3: CASNKDRGQPQHF

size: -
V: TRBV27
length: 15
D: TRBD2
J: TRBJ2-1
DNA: TGTGCCAGCAGTTGGACTAGCTCCCCTTTGGATGAGCAGTTCTTC
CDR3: CASSWTSSPLDEQFF

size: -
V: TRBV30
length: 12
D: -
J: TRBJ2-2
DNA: TGTGCCTGGATAGTCGGCTCCGGGGAGCTGTTTTTT
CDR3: CAWIVGSGELFF

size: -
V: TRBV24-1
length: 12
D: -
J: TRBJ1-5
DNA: TGTGCCACCAGTGGGTCGGGGGAGCCCCAGCATTTT
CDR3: CATSGSGEPQHF

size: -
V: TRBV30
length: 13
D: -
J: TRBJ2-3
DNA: TGTGCTAGCATGCCGGCTATCACAGATACGCAGTATTTT
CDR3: CASMPAITDTQYF

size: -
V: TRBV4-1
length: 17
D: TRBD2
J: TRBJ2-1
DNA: TGCGCCAGCAGCCTAAACCGACTAGCGGGGGTGGGAAATGAGCAGTTCTTC
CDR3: CASSLNRLAGVGNEQFF

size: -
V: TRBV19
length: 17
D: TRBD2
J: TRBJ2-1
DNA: TGTGCCAGTTCGCGTTGGGTCGGGCTAGCGGAAAACAATGAGCAGTTCTTC
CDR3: CASSRWVGLAENNEQFF

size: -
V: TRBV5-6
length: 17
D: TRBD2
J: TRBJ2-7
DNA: TGTGCCAGCAGCTTGGAGGCTAGCGGGGGGCCTACCTACGAGCAGTACTTC
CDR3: CASSLEASGGPTYEQYF

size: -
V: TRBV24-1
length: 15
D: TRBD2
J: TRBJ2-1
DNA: TGTGCCACCAGTTTTTCTAGACTAGCCGAAAATGAGCAGTTCTTC
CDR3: CATSFSRLAENEQFF

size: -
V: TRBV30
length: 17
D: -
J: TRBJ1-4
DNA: TGTGCCTGGAGCGTCACGACACGGGGATCACCCAATGAAAAACTGTTTTTT
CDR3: CAWSVTTRGSPNEKLFF

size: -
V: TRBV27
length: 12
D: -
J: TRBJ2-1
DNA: TGTGCCAGCAGTAGGGGACTTAATGAGCAGTTCTTC
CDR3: CASSRGLNEQFF

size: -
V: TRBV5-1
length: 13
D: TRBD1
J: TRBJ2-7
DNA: TGCGCCAGCAGCTTTACAGGGGGCTACGAGCAGTACTTC
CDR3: CASSFTGGYEQYF

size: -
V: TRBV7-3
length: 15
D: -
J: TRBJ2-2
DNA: TGTGCCAGCAGCCCTCGGGCAGGGATTACCGGGGAGCTGTTTTTT
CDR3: CASSPRAGITGELFF

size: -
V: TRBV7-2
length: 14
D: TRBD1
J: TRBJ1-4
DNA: TGTGCCAGCAGCTACCCGGGACAGGGTGAAAAACTGTTTTTT
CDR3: CASSYPGQGEKLFF

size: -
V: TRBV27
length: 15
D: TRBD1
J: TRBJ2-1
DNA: TGTGCCAGCAGTCTAGCCGGGACAGTCTACAATGAGCAGTTCTTC
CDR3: CASSLAGTVYNEQFF

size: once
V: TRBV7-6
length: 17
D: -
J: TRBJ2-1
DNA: TGTGCCAGCAGCTCGTGGGGGGGGACAGGTAAATACAATGAGCAGTTCTTC
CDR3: CASSSWGGTGKYNEQFF

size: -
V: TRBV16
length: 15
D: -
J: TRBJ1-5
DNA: TGTGCCAGCAGCCCCCTGGAGGGAGTGGGGCAGCCCCAGCATTTT
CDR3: CASSPLEGVGQPQHF

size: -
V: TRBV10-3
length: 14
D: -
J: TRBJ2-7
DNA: TGTGCCATCAGTGACGACTACAGAAACTACGAGCAGTACTTC
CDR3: CAISDDYRNYEQYF

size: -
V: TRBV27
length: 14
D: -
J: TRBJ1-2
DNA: TGTGCCAGCAGTCCATCCCCCACAAACTATGGCTACACCTTC
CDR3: CASSPSPTNYGYTF

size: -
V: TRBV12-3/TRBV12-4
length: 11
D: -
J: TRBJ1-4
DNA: TGTGCCAGCAGTCCCAATGAAAAACTGTTTTTT
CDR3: CASSPNEKLFF